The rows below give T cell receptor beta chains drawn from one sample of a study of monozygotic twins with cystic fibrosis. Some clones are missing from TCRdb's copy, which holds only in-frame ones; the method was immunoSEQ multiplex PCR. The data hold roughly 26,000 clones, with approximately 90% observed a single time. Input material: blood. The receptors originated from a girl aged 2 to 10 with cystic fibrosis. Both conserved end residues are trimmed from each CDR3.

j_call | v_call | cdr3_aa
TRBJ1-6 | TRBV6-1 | ASSPPTGQTAPLH
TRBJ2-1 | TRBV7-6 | ASSLVGPGGNEQF
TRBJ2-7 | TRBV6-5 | ASTPQGQANEQY
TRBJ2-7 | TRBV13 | ASSRAYYEQY
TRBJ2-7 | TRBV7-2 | ASGSGGSSYEQY
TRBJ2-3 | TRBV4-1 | ASSQELSTDTQY
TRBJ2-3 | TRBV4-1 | ASSPGRVQNFLGDTQY
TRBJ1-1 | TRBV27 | ASGPANTEAF
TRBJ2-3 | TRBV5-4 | ASSLASRSTDTQY
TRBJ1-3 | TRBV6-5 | ASSSGAMPGNTIY
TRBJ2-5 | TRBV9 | ASSVGGVGEETQY
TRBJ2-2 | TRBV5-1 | ASSSHSAMGTGELF
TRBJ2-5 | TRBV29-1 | SANTGNQETQY
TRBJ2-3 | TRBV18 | ASSPPGGSDTQY
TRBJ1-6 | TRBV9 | ASSLDTGYNSPLH
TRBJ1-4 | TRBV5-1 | ASSFLQGGEKLF
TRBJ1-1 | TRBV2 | ASRKGQGRTEAF